The 7 T cell receptor beta chains below come from one sample, sequenced in a study of monozygotic twins with inflammatory bowel disease. TCRdb reprocessed the 5' RACE reads; each CDR3 protein has one entry and no DNA is given. The sample shows approximately 420,000 distinct CDR3 sequences, and under 3% sits with its ten largest clones. The sample comprised blood. The receptors stem from a human donor with ulcerative colitis or Crohn's disease, or a healthy co-twin of an affected twin (not recorded which).

V and J are TRBV5-1 and TRBJ2-5; TCRdb lists TRBD2, though no DNA is available to test this call. This CDR3 region has 14 residues. The V gene's germline CDR1 is SGHRS and CDR2 YFSETQ. The CDR3 region is CASSLSGGTETQYF. Full variable domain (outside the CDR3, taken from reference TRBV5-1 and TRBJ2-5): KAGVTQTPRYLIKTRGQQVTLSCSPISGHRSVSWYQQTPGQGLQFLFEYFSETQRNKGNFPGRFSGRQFSNSRSEMNVSTLELGDSALYLCASSLSGGTETQYFGPGTRLLVL.

The rearrangement links TRBV29-1 to TRBJ2-5. This CDR3 region has 11 residues. Germline assignment: CDR1 SQVTM and CDR2 ANQGSEA. CDR3 loop: CSVPLVETQYF.

The chain combines TRBV28 with TRBJ2-7; as DNA is missing, the TRBD2 call by TCRdb cannot be tested. The V gene's germline CDR1 is MDHEN and CDR2 SYDVKM. This CDR3 has 15 residues. CDR3 loop: CASSFLAGAEYEQYF.

The chain is built from TRBV20-1 and TRBJ2-1; TCRdb's D call of TRBD1 is untestable without DNA. This CDR3 region has 16 residues. Per the germline V gene, CDR1 is DFQATT and CDR2 is SNEGSKA (reference sequence). The CDR3: CSARDGAGVPYNEQFF.

V gene TRBV20-1 combines with J gene TRBJ1-3. Germline V gene lookup returns CDR1 DFQATT and CDR2 SNEGSKA (reference sequence). There are 16 residues in the CDR3. The CDR3 is CSARDLGGNKINTIYF.

The genes are TRBV14 and TRBJ1-3; with no DNA, the TCRdb D assignment of TRBD1 cannot be verified. Looked up from germline, CDR1 is SGHDN and CDR2 is FVKESK. The CDR3 runs to 17 residues. CDR3 loop: CASSQESGTVSGNTIYF. The variable domain in full, completed from reference TRBV14 and TRBJ1-3, reads EAGVTQFPSHSVIEKGQTVTLRCDPISGHDNLYWYRRVMGKEIKFLLHFVKESKQDESGMPNNRFLAERTGGTYSTLKVQPAELEDSGVYFCASSQESGTVSGNTIYFGEGSWLTVV.

This chain joins TRBV12-3 or TRBV12-4 and TRBJ2-2. CDR3 length: 16 amino acids. CDR3 residues: CASSFLAGQNTGELFF.